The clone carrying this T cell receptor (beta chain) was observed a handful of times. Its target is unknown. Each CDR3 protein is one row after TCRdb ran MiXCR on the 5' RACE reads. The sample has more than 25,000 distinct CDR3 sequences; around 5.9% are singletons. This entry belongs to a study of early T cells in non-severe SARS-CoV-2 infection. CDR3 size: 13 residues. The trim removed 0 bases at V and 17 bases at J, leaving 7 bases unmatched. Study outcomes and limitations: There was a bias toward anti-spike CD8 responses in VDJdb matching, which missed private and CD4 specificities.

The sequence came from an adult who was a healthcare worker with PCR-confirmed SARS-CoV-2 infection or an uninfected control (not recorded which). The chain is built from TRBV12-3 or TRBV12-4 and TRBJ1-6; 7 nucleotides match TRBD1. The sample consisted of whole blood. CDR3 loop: CASSLAQKGAIHF. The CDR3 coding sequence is TGTGCCAGCAGTTTAGCCCAGAAGGGGGCAATCCACTTT.